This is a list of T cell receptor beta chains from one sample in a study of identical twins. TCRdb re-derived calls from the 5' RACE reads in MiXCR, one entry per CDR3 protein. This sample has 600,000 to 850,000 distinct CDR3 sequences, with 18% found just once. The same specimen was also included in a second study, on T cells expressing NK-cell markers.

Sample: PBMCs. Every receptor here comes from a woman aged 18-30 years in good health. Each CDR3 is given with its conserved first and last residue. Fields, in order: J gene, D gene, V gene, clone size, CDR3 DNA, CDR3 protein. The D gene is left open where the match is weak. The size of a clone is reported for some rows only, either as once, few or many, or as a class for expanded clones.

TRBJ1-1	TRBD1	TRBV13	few	TGTGCCAGCAGCTTGGGGGCTGGACAGGGGTCAATGGCTGAAGCTTTCTTT	CASSLGAGQGSMAEAFF
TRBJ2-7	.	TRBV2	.	TGTGCCAGCAGTGAAAACCGATTAGGGCAGTACTTC	CASSENRLGQYF
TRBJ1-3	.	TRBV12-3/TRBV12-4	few	TGTGCCAGCAGTTATTTGTCGGTCGGAAACACCATATATTTT	CASSYLSVGNTIYF
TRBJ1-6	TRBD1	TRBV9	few	TGTGCCAGCAGCGCCGGGACAGGGTTGTCACCCCTCCACTTT	CASSAGTGLSPLHF
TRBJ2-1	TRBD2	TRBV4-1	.	TGCGCCAGCAGCCAAGCGTTGACTAGCCGCTACAATGAGCAGTTCTTC	CASSQALTSRYNEQFF
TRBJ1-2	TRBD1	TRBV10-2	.	TGCGCCAGCATTGACAGGGCCAGCTATGGCTACACCTTC	CASIDRASYGYTF
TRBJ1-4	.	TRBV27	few	TGTGCCAGCAGTCGGGTGGACGGACTGGTTAATGAAAAACTGTTTTTT	CASSRVDGLVNEKLFF
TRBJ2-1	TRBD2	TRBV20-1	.	TGCAGTGCTAGGTCTAGCGGGGGATCCCGCTCCTACAATGAGCAGTTCTTC	CSARSSGGSRSYNEQFF
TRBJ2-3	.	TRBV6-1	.	TGTGCCAGCAGAAGCGCGGCACAGATAAGGGCGGATACGCAGTATTTT	CASRSAAQIRADTQYF
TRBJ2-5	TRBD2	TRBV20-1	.	TGCAGTGCTATAAGCGGGAGTGGAGAGACCCAGTACTTC	CSAISGSGETQYF
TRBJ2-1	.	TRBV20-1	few	TGCAGTGCTAGAGGCGCCTCGGGACTCCGCAGCAATGAGCAGTTCTTC	CSARGASGLRSNEQFF
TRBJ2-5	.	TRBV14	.	TGTGCCAGCAGCCGGATGGGGCGAAGGGAGACCCAGTACTTC	CASSRMGRRETQYF
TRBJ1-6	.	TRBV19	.	TGTGCCAGCCTTGACTCCGGTCATAATTCACCCCTCCACTTT	CASLDSGHNSPLHF
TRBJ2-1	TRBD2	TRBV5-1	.	TGCGCCAGCAGCCAGCCCCCCAGCGGGAGGGCCACTGAGCAGTTCTTC	CASSQPPSGRATEQFF
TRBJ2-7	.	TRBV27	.	TGTGCCAGCAGCCCTATCGACTGGACAAAGGTTGACGAGCAGTACTTC	CASSPIDWTKVDEQYF
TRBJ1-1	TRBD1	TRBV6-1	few	TGTGCCAGCAGCAGGGACAGGGGTTACGCCGAGGAAGCTTTCTTT	CASSRDRGYAEEAFF
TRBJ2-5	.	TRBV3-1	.	TGTGCCAGCAGCCAAGAGGCGAGGACCCAGTACTTC	CASSQEARTQYF
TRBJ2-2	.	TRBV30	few	TGTGCCTGGAGTGTACTGAGCACCGGGGAGCTGTTTTTT	CAWSVLSTGELFF
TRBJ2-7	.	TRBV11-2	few	TGTGCCAGCAGCTCCAATTGGCCCCGGGGAGTGATAGGCCACGAGCAGTACTTC	CASSSNWPRGVIGHEQYF
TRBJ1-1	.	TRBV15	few	TGTGCCACCAGCAGAGATAAAGGGACTGAAGCTTTCTTT	CATSRDKGTEAFF
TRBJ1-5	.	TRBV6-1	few	TGTGCCAGCAGTGTTCAGGTTTATAGCAATCAGCCCCAGCATTTT	CASSVQVYSNQPQHF
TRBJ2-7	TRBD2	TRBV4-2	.	TGTGCCAGCGCCTCGGGGAGGGGAGACTACGAGCAGTACTTC	CASASGRGDYEQYF
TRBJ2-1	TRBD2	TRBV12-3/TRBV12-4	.	TGTGCCAGCCATGCCAGGACTAGCGGCAACAATGAGCAGTTCTTC	CASHARTSGNNEQFF
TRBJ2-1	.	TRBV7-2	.	TGTGCCAGCAGCTTAGGAGCTGGCCACAATGAGCAGTTCTTC	CASSLGAGHNEQFF
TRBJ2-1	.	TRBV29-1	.	TGCAGCGTTGGAGGGTTGGGGAGATCCTACAATGAGCAGTTCTTC	CSVGGLGRSYNEQFF
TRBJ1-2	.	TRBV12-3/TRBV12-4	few	TGTGCCAGCAGCCAGACACTTGGGGGCTACACCTTC	CASSQTLGGYTF
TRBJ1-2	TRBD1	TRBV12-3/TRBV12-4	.	TGTGCCAGCAGTCCGGGACAGACTGACTATGGCTACACCTTC	CASSPGQTDYGYTF
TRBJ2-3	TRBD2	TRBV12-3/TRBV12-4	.	TGTGCCAGCAGTCGCGGGGGACGAGGCGCAGATACGCAGTATTTT	CASSRGGRGADTQYF
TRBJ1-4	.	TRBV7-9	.	TGTGCCAGCAGCCTAGGAAGCGGGGGTAGTGAAAAACTGTTTTTT	CASSLGSGGSEKLFF
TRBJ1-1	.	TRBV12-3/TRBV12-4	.	TGTGCCAGCAGTTTATGGGCCGGGGTATTTCCTGAAGCTTTCTTT	CASSLWAGVFPEAFF
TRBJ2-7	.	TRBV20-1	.	TGCAGTGCTCCTGAAGGAGGGCACGACGAGCAGTACTTC	CSAPEGGHDEQYF
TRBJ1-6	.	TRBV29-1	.	TGCAGCGTTGTTGTGGGGCCTAGGGATTCACCCCTCCACTTT	CSVVVGPRDSPLHF